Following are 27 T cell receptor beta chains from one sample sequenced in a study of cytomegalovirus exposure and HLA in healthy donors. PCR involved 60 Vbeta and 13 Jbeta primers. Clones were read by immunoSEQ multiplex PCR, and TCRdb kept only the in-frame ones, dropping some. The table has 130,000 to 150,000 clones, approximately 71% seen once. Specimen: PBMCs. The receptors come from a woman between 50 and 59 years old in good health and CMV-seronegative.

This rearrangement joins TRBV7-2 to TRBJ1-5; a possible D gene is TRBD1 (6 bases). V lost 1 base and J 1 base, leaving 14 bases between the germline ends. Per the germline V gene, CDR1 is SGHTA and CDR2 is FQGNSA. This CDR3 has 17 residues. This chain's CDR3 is CASSLVGGGRSNQPQHF. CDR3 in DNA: TGTGCCAGCAGCTTAGTTGGGGGCGGTAGAAGCAATCAGCCCCAGCATTTT.

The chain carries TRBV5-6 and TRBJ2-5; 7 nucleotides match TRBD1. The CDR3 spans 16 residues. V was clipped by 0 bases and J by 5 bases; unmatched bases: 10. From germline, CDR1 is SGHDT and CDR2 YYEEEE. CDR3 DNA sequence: TGTGCCAGCAGCTTGGGAGACAGGGCAAGTGGGGAGACCCAGTACTTC. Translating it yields CASSLGDRASGETQYF.

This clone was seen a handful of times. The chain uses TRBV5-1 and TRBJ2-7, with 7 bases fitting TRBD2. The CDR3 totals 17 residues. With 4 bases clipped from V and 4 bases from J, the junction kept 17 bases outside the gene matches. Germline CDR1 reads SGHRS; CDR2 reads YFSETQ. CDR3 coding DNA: TGCGCCAGCAGCCCCTCCAGCGGGGCAGATTCTGCGTACGAGCAGTACTTC. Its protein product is CASSPSSGADSAYEQYF. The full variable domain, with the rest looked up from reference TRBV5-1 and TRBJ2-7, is KAGVTQTPRYLIKTRGQQVTLSCSPISGHRSVSWYQQTPGQGLQFLFEYFSETQRNKGNFPGRFSGRQFSNSRSEMNVSTLELGDSALYLCASSPSSGADSAYEQYFGPGTRLTVT.

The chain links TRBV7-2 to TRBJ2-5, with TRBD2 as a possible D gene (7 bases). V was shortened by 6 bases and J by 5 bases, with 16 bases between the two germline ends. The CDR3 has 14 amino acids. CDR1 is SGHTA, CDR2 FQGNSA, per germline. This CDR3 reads CASSRGGAGETQYF. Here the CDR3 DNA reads TGTGCCAGCAGTCGTGGGGGGGCCGGTGAGACCCAGTACTTC.

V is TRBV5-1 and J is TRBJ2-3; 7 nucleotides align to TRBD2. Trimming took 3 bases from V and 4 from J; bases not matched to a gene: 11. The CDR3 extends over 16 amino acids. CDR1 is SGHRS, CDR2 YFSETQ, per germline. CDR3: CASSSRGRSLPDTQYF. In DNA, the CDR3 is TGCGCCAGCAGCTCGCGGGGGAGGAGCCTCCCAGATACGCAGTATTTT.

Here the CDR3 reads CASSDPRVLEQYF. CDR3 sequence (DNA): TGCGCCAGCAGTGACCCCAGGGTCTTAGAGCAGTACTTC. The chain combines TRBV10-2 with TRBJ2-7, with TRBD1 as a possible D gene (5 bases). The length of the CDR3 is 13 residues. V lost 3 bases and J 7 bases, leaving 13 bases between the germline ends. Germline lookup yields CDR1 WSHSY and CDR2 SAAADI.

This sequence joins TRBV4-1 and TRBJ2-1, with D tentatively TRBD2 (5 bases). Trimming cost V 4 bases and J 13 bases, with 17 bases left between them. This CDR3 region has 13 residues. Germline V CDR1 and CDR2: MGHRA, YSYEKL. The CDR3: CASSPGGTVFQFF. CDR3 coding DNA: TGCGCCAGCAGCCCTGGAGGTACTGTGTTCCAGTTCTTC.

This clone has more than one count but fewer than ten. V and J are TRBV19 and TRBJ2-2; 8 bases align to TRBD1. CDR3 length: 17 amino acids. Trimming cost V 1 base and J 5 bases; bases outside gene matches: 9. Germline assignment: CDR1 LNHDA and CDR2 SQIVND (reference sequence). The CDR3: CASSIAPGQGYTGELFF. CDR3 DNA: TGTGCCAGTAGTATAGCACCCGGACAGGGATATACCGGGGAGCTGTTTTTT.

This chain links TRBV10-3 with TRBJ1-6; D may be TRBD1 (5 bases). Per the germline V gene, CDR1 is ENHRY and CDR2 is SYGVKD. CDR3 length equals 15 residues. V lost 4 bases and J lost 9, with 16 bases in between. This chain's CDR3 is CAISGGAGSPSPLHF. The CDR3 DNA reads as TGTGCCATCAGTGGTGGAGCAGGGTCGCCTTCACCCCTCCACTTT.

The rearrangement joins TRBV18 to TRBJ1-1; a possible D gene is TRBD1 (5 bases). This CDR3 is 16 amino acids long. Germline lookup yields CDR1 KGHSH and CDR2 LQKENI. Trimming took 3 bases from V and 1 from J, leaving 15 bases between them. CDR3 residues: CASSPVLTDRNTEAFF. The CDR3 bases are TGTGCCAGCTCACCGGTTTTGACAGATCGGAACACTGAAGCTTTCTTT. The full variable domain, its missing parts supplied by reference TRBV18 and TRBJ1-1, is NAGVMQNPRHLVRRRGQEARLRCSPMKGHSHVYWYRQLPEEGLKFMVYLQKENIIDESGMPKERFSAEFPKEGPSILRIQQVVRGDSAAYFCASSPVLTDRNTEAFFGQGTRLTVV.

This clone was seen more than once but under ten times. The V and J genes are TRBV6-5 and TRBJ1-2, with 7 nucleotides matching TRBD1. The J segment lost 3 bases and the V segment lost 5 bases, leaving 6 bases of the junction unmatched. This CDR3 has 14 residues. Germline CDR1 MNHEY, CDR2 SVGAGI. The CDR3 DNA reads TGTGCCAGCAGTGAGGTACAGGGGTACTATGGCTACACCTTC. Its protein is CASSEVQGYYGYTF.

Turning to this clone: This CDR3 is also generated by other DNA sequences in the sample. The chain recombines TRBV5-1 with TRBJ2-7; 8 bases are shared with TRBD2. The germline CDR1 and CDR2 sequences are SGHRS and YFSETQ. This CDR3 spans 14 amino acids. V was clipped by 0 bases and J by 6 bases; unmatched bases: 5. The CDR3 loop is CASSLGAGGGEQYF. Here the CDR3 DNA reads TGCGCCAGCAGCTTGGGTGCGGGGGGCGGCGAGCAGTACTTC.

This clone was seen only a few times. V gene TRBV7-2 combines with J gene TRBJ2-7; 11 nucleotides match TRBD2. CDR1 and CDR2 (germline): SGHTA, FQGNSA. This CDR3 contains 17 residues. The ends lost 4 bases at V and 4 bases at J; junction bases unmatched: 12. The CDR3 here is CASSWSTSGGEDYEQYF. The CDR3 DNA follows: TGTGCCAGCAGCTGGTCCACTAGCGGGGGCGAAGATTACGAGCAGTACTTC.

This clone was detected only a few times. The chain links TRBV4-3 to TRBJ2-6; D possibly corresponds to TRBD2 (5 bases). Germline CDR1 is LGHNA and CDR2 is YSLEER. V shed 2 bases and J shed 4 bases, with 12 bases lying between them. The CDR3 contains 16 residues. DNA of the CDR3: TGCGCCAGCAGCCAACCTCGTTCGGGGGGGGCCAACGTCCTGACTTTC. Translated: CASSQPRSGGANVLTF.

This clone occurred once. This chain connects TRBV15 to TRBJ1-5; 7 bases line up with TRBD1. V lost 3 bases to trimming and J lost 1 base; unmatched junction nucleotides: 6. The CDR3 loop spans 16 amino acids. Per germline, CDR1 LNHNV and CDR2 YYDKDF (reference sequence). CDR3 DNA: TGTGCCACCAGCAGTAACAGGGGCAGCAGCAATCAGCCCCAGCATTTT. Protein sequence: CATSSNRGSSNQPQHF.

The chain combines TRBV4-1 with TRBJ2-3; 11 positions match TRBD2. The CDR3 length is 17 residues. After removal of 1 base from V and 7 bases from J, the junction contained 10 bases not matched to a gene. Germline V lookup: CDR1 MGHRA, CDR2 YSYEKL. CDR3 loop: CASSQGRTSGGPNTQYF. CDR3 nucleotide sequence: TGCGCCAGCAGCCAAGGTAGAACTAGCGGGGGCCCTAATACGCAGTATTTT.

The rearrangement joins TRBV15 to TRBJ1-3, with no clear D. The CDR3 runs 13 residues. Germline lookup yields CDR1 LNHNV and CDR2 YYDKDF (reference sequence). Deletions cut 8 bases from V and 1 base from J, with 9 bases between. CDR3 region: CATASLSGNTIYF. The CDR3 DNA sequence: TGTGCCACCGCGTCCCTTTCTGGAAACACCATATATTTT.

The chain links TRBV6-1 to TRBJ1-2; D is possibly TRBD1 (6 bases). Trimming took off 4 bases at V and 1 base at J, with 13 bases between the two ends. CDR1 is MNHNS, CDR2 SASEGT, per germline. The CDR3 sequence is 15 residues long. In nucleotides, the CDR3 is TGTGCCAGCAGTGCTAGGACAGCTCTTAACTATGGCTACACCTTC. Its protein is CASSARTALNYGYTF.

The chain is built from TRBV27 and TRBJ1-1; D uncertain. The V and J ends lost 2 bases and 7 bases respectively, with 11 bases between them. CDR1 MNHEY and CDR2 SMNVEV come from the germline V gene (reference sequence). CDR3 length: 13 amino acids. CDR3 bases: TGTGCCAGCAGTTTAGGCAGGTATGGTGAAGCTTTCTTT. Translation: CASSLGRYGEAFF.

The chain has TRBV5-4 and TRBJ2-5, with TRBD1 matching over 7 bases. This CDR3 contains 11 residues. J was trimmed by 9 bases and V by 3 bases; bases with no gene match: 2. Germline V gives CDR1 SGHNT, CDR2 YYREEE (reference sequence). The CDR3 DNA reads TGTGCCAGCAGCTCTGGACAGGCCCAGTACTTC. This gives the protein CASSSGQAQYF.

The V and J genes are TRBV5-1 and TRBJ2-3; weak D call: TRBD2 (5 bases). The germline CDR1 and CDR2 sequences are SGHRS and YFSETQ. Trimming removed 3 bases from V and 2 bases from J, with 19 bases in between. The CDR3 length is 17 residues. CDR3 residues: CASSSPPPSGLTDTQYF. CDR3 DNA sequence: TGCGCCAGCAGCTCTCCTCCCCCAAGCGGCCTCACAGATACGCAGTATTTT.

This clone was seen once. The CDR3 coding sequence is TGTGCCAGCAGCCAGGGACAGGGATCGACCTACGAGCAGTACTTC. It encodes CASSQGQGSTYEQYF. The chain has TRBV7-8 and TRBJ2-7, with 9 bases fitting TRBD1. V shed 5 bases and J 2 bases; nucleotides not matched to a gene: 7. The CDR3 is 15 amino acids. Germline loops: CDR1 SGHVS, CDR2 FQNEAQ.

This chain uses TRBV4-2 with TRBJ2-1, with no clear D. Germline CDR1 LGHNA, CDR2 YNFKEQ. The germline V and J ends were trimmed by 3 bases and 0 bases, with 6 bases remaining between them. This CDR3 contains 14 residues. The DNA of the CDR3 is TGTGCCAGCAGCCACGCGGTCTCCTACAATGAGCAGTTCTTC. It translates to CASSHAVSYNEQFF.

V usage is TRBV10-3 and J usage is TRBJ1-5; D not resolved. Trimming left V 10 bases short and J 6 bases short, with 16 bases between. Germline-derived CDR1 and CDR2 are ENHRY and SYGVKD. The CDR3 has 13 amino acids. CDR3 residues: CATQTGMGQPQHF. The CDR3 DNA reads TGTGCCACACAGACCGGAATGGGTCAGCCCCAGCATTTT.

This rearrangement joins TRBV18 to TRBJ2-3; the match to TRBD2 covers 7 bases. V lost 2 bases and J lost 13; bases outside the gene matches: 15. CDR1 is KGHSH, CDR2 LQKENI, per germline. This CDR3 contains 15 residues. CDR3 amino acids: CASSPEGASGYLEYF. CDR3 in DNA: TGTGCCAGCTCACCAGAAGGTGCTAGCGGTTATTTGGAGTATTTT. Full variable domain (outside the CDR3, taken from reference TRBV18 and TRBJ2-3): NAGVMQNPRHLVRRRGQEARLRCSPMKGHSHVYWYRQLPEEGLKFMVYLQKENIIDESGMPKERFSAEFPKEGPSILRIQQVVRGDSAAYFCASSPEGASGYLEYFGPGTRLTVL.

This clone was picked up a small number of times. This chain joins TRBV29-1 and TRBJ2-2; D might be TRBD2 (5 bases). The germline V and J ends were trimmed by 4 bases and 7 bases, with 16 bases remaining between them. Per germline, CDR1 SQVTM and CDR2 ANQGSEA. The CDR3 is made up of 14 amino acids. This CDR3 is CSVAPRGQIGELFF. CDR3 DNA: TGCAGCGTTGCTCCTCGGGGTCAGATCGGGGAGCTGTTTTTT.

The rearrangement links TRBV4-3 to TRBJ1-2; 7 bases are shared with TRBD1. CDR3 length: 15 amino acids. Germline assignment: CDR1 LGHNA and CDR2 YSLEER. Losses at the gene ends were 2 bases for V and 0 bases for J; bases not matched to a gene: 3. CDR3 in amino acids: CASSQTGAANYGYTF. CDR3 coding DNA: TGCGCCAGCAGCCAAACAGGGGCCGCTAACTATGGCTACACCTTC.